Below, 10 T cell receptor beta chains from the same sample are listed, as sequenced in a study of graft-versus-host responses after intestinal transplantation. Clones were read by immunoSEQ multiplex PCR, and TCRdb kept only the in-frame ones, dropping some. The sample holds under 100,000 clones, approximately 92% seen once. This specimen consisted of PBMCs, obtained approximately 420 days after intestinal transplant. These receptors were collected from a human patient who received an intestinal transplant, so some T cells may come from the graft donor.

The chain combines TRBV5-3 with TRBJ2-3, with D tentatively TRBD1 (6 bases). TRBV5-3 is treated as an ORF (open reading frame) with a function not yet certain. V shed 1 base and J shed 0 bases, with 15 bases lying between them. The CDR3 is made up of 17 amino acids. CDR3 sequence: CARSLLRDITSTDTQYF. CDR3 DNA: TGTGCCAGAAGCTTGCTTCGGGACATAACAAGCACAGATACGCAGTATTTT.

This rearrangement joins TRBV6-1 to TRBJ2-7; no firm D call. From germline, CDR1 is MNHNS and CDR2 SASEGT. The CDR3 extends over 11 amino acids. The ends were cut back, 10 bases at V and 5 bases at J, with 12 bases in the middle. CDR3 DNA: TGTGCCAACTTATCCGTCCACGAGCAGTACTTC. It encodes CANLSVHEQYF.

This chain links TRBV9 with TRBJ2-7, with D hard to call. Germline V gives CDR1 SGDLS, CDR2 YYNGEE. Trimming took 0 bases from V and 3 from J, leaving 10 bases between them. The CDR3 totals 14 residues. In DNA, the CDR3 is TGTGCCAGCAGCGTAGAAGTTCCCCTCTACGAGCAGTACTTC. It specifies CASSVEVPLYEQYF.

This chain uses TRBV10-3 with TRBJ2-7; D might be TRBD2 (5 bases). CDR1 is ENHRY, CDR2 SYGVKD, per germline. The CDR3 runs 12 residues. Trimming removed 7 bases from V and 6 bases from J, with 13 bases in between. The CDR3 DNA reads TGTGCCATCATGAGGACTGCCGGCGAGCAGTACTTC. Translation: CAIMRTAGEQYF.

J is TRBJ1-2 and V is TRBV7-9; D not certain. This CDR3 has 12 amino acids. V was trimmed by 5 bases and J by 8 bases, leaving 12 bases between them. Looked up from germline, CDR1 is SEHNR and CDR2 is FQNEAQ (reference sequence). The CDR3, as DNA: TGTGCCAGCAGCCCCGGTTTTCAGGGCTACACCTTC. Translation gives CASSPGFQGYTF.

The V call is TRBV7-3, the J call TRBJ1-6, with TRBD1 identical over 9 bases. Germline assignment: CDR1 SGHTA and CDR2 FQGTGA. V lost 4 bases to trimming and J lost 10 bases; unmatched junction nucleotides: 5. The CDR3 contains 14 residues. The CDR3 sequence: CASSSRTGVSPLHF. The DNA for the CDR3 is TGTGCCAGCAGCTCGCGGACAGGGGTCTCACCCCTCCACTTT.

The CDR3 loop is CASSLRGQALGDTEAFF. In nucleotides, the CDR3 is TGTGCCAGCAGCTTACGAGGACAGGCCCTTGGGGACACTGAAGCTTTCTTT. The chain links TRBV13 to TRBJ1-1, with TRBD1 identical over 7 bases. This CDR3 has 17 amino acids. The germline V gene encodes CDR1 PRHDT and CDR2 FYEKMQ (reference sequence). With 2 bases clipped from V and 3 bases from J, the junction kept 12 bases outside the gene matches.

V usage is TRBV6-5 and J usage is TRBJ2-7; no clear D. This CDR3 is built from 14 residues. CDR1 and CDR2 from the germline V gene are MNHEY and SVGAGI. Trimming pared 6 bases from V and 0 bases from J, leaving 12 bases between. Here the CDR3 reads CASRIRYSSYEQYF. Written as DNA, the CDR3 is TGTGCCAGCAGAATCCGGTACAGCTCCTACGAGCAGTACTTC.

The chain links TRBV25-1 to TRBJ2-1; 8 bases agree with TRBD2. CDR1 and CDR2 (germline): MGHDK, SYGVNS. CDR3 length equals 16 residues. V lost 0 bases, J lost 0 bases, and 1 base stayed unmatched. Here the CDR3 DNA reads TGTGCCAGCAGTGAATACAGCGGGGGCTCCTACAATGAGCAGTTCTTC. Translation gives CASSEYSGGSYNEQFF.

DNA for the CDR3: TGTGCCAGCAGCCAAGACCCCGGGTCCATGAACACTGAAGCTTTCTTT. The encoded protein is CASSQDPGSMNTEAFF. The V call is TRBV4-2, the J call TRBJ1-1; unclear D gene. Trimming stripped 0 bases from V and 0 bases from J, with 11 bases between. Germline V CDR1 and CDR2: LGHNA, YNFKEQ. This CDR3 region has 16 residues.